This TCR beta chain was captured in a study of cytomegalovirus exposure and HLA in healthy donors. The CDR3 covers 15 residues. 60 Vbeta and 13 Jbeta primers were used in PCR. Clones were read by immunoSEQ multiplex PCR, and TCRdb kept only the in-frame ones, dropping some. Of approximately 52,000 clones in the sample, 60% to 80% were seen once. Specimen: PBMCs. The V gene is TRBV21-1, the J gene TRBJ1-1; the D call TRBD1 from the table was never checked on the DNA. TRBV21-1 represents a pseudogene. This sequence originates from a female donor in good health and CMV-seronegative. The CDR3, as DNA: TGTGCCAGCAGCTGTCGACAGGGCGGGAACACTGAAGCTTTCTTT. Encoded protein: CASSCRQGGNTEAFF.